This passage covers 30 T cell receptor beta chains from one sample sequenced in a study of identical twins. TCRdb re-analysed the 5' RACE reads in MiXCR, keeping a single row per CDR3 protein. The profile shows about 520,000 distinct CDR3 sequences, less than 25% of them singletons. The sample also formed part of further work on T cells expressing NK-cell markers.

Input material: CD4+ T cells sorted from blood. All receptors come from a young woman in good health.

The CDR3 loop is CASSRLAGGSYPGELFF. DNA of the CDR3: TGTGCCAGCAGTCGACTAGCGGGGGGAAGCTACCCCGGGGAGCTGTTTTTT. This sequence joins TRBV12-3 or TRBV12-4 and TRBJ2-2; 13 nucleotides agree with TRBD2. There are 17 residues in the CDR3. Trimming at V came to 5 bases and at J to 6 bases, leaving 9 bases not matched to a gene.

The V gene is TRBV20-1, the J gene TRBJ2-6, with D tentatively TRBD1 (5 bases). V dropped 0 bases and J dropped 1 base, with 13 bases sitting between them. There are 17 residues in the CDR3. The V gene's germline CDR1 is DFQATT and CDR2 SNEGSKA (reference sequence). CDR3 coding DNA: TGCAGTGCTAGAGATCTAGGGGCAGTTTCTGGGGCCAACGTCCTGACTTTC. This sequence encodes CSARDLGAVSGANVLTF.

V and J are TRBV6-2 or TRBV6-3 and TRBJ2-1; 8 positions agree with TRBD2. The CDR3 runs to 16 residues. Germline loops: CDR1 MNHEY, CDR2 SVGEGT. V gave up 4 bases and J gave up 5 bases; unmatched junction bases: 10. The CDR3 bases are TGTGCCAGCAGTTCCCGGGGACTAGTGACCCACAATGAGCAGTTCTTC. Protein: CASSSRGLVTHNEQFF.

The chain combines TRBV20-1 with TRBJ2-6; TRBD1 or TRBD2 may be the D gene (5 bases each). Looked up from germline, CDR1 is DFQATT and CDR2 is SNEGSKA (reference sequence). V was shortened by 3 bases and J by 0 bases, with 12 bases between the two germline ends. This CDR3 is 16 amino acids long. The CDR3 here is CSARGTSLSGANVLTF. DNA for the CDR3: TGCAGTGCTAGGGGGACGTCCCTCTCTGGGGCCAACGTCCTGACTTTC.

This clonotype was seen only a few times. V and J are TRBV27 and TRBJ2-7; no clear D gene. The V end was cut by 6 bases, the J end by 4 bases, with 16 bases between. In germline, CDR1 is MNHEY, CDR2 SMNVEV (reference sequence). The CDR3 is 14 amino acids. CDR3 amino acids: CASRFQEREYEQYF. The CDR3, as DNA: TGTGCCAGCAGATTTCAGGAGCGAGAGTACGAGCAGTACTTC.

This clonotype was detected many times. The V call is TRBV5-5, the J call TRBJ1-2, with D tentatively TRBD1 (5 bases). The V end lost 3 bases, the J end lost 0 bases, and 9 bases lay between the germline ends. CDR3 length: 14 amino acids. Per the germline V gene, CDR1 is SGHKS and CDR2 is YYEKEE (reference sequence). The CDR3 is CASSSGDPNYGYTF. CDR3 bases: TGTGCCAGCAGCTCGGGGGACCCTAACTATGGCTACACCTTC.

This clonotype was counted many times. The chain joins TRBV12-3 or TRBV12-4 to TRBJ1-1; possibly TRBD1 for D (6 bases). The CDR3 sequence is 12 residues long. V shed 6 bases and J shed 6 bases, with 11 bases lying between them. The CDR3 bases are TGTGCCAGCAGCTACAGGGAGTCTGAAGCTTTCTTT. Translated: CASSYRESEAFF.

This clonotype was counted only a few times. The chain employs TRBV30 and TRBJ2-1; D unclear. This CDR3 contains 12 residues. Germline assignment: CDR1 GTSNPN and CDR2 SVGIG (reference sequence). The ends were cut back, 2 bases at V and 3 bases at J, with 5 bases in the middle. Here the CDR3 reads CAWSLDYNEQFF. As DNA, the CDR3 is TGTGCCTGGAGTCTTGACTACAATGAGCAGTTCTTC.

The table lists this clonotype with many counts. The gene calls are TRBV10-3 and TRBJ1-1; a weak D match, TRBD1 (6 bases). Germline CDR1 ENHRY, CDR2 SYGVKD. V gave up 8 bases and J gave up 0 bases, with 10 bases separating them. The CDR3 loop spans 13 amino acids. This CDR3 reads CAILRGLNTEAFF. CDR3 nucleotide sequence: TGTGCCATCCTCAGGGGACTGAACACTGAAGCTTTCTTT.

In DNA form, the CDR3 reads TGTGCCAGCAGTCCCTACCTAGCGGAGATAGACAATGAGCAGTTCTTC. Protein product: CASSPYLAEIDNEQFF. The chain recombines TRBV12-3 or TRBV12-4 with TRBJ2-1; 7 bases are a match to TRBD2. With V trimmed by 5 bases and J by 5 bases, 12 bases remained unmatched. The CDR3 covers 16 residues.

This chain uses TRBV2 with TRBJ2-7, with a weak D call TRBD1 (5 bases). Trimming removed 5 bases at V and 5 bases at J, with 16 bases between. The CDR3 runs 14 residues. Germline V gives CDR1 SNHLY, CDR2 FYNNEI. The CDR3 region is CASSLQSGSHEQYF. Here the CDR3 DNA reads TGTGCCAGCAGTCTTCAGTCAGGGTCTCACGAGCAGTACTTC. The full variable domain, with the rest looked up from reference TRBV2 and TRBJ2-7, is EPEVTQTPSHQVTQMGQEVILRCVPISNHLYFYWYRQILGQKVEFLVSFYNNEISEKSEIFDDQFSVERPDGSNFTLKIRSTKLEDSAMYFCASSLQSGSHEQYFGPGTRLTVT.

The table lists this clonotype with many counts. The V call is TRBV6-4, the J call TRBJ2-1; D unclear. This CDR3 is built from 8 residues. V was pared by 6 bases and J by 15 bases, with 6 bases between. Germline CDR1 is MRHNA and CDR2 is SNTAGT. CDR3 DNA sequence: TGTGCCAGCAGCAGTTTGTTCTTC. Translation gives CASSSLFF.

V usage is TRBV4-3 and J usage is TRBJ2-1, with D possibly TRBD2 on 6 matching bases. Trimming left V 7 bases short and J 0 bases short, with 22 bases between. Germline V lookup: CDR1 LGHNA, CDR2 YSLEER. This CDR3 is built from 18 residues. In nucleotides, the CDR3 is TGCGCCAGCACCCAGTTTGTTAGCGGACCGAGCTCCTACAATGAGCAGTTCTTC. Translated: CASTQFVSGPSSYNEQFF.

The rearrangement uses TRBV12-5 and TRBJ1-4; TRBD1 aligns across 8 bases. Germline V gene sequence: CDR1 LGHNT, CDR2 FRNRAP. V lost 5 bases, J lost 9 bases, and 5 bases stayed unmatched. This CDR3 region has 13 residues. CDR3: CASGPDRAQKLFF. CDR3 nucleotides: TGTGCTAGTGGTCCGGACAGGGCCCAAAAACTGTTTTTT.

This clonotype appeared a few times. The V call is TRBV6-1, the J call TRBJ2-6; D is uncertain. V was pared by 4 bases and J by 0 bases, with 7 bases between. The CDR3 has 15 amino acids. CDR1 and CDR2 from the germline V gene are MNHNS and SASEGT. CDR3 DNA sequence: TGTGCCAGCAGTGCAGGCCCCTCTGGGGCCAACGTCCTGACTTTC. Protein product: CASSAGPSGANVLTF.

This clonotype was observed at least ten times. The chain is built from TRBV4-3 and TRBJ2-2; the D is unclear. The CDR3 loop spans 16 amino acids. From germline, CDR1 is LGHNA and CDR2 YSLEER. V lost 0 bases and J 7 bases, leaving 15 bases between the germline ends. CDR3 amino acids: CASSQESYLGHGELFF. CDR3 nucleotide sequence: TGCGCCAGCAGCCAAGAGAGCTACCTAGGCCACGGGGAGCTGTTTTTT.

The chain recombines TRBV7-9 with TRBJ2-1; D is possibly TRBD2 (5 bases). V dropped 5 bases and J dropped 9 bases, with 20 bases sitting between them. The CDR3 is made up of 15 amino acids. The germline V gene encodes CDR1 SEHNR and CDR2 FQNEAQ (reference sequence). The CDR3: CASSPPRVWSGEQFF. In DNA, the CDR3 is TGTGCCAGCAGCCCTCCGAGGGTTTGGTCGGGTGAGCAGTTCTTC.

This clonotype was picked up a small number of times. This chain links TRBV12-3 or TRBV12-4 with TRBJ2-1; possibly TRBD2 for D (6 bases). This CDR3 has 13 residues. V lost 7 bases, J lost 7 bases, and 14 bases lay in between. CDR3 coding DNA: TGTGCCAGCACTACTCTGGAGGGGAATGAGCAGTTCTTC. The encoded protein is CASTTLEGNEQFF.

The chain is built from TRBV12-3 or TRBV12-4 and TRBJ1-5, with a weak D call TRBD1 (5 bases). The CDR3 length is 13 residues. The V and J ends lost 7 bases and 3 bases respectively, with 10 bases between them. The CDR3 nucleotides read TGTGCCAGCATTGGACACATCAATCAGCCCCAGCATTTT. This codes for CASIGHINQPQHF.

The V gene is TRBV7-2, the J gene TRBJ1-1; 9 bases line up with TRBD1. V lost 5 bases and J lost 5; bases outside the gene matches: 6. CDR1 and CDR2 (germline): SGHTA, FQGNSA. This CDR3 contains 14 residues. The DNA for the CDR3 is TGTGCCAGCAGCGTACAGGGGGCTGGGACTGAAGCTTTCTTT. This gives the protein CASSVQGAGTEAFF.

The genes are TRBV27 and TRBJ1-2; perhaps TRBD1 as D (6 bases). The CDR3 consists of 15 residues. V was shortened by 5 bases and J by 6 bases, with 19 bases between the two germline ends. CDR1 is MNHEY and CDR2 is SMNVEV in the germline V gene (reference sequence). This CDR3 is CASSPRGGVWNGYTF. As DNA, the CDR3 is TGTGCCAGCAGTCCAAGGGGGGGAGTGTGGAATGGCTACACCTTC.

As concerns this clonotype: A single base separates this from a much larger clone, so it may be a read error. V and J are TRBV12-3 or TRBV12-4 and TRBJ2-7, with 7 bases matching TRBD1. This CDR3 has 13 residues. CDR3 protein: CASSYRGIYKQYF. The DNA for the CDR3 is TGTGCCAGCAGTTACAGGGGAATCTACAAGCAGTACTTC.

This clonotype was detected many times. The chain combines TRBV5-1 with TRBJ2-7; the match to TRBD1 covers 8 bases. This CDR3 has 15 residues. V lost 2 bases to trimming and J lost 6 bases; unmatched junction nucleotides: 10. The V gene's germline CDR1 is SGHRS and CDR2 YFSETQ. The CDR3 sequence: CASSFGQGIPGEQYF. In DNA, the CDR3 is TGCGCCAGCAGCTTCGGACAGGGTATCCCGGGCGAGCAGTACTTC. The entire variable domain, with the rest obtained from reference TRBV5-1 and TRBJ2-7, is as follows: KAGVTQTPRYLIKTRGQQVTLSCSPISGHRSVSWYQQTPGQGLQFLFEYFSETQRNKGNFPGRFSGRQFSNSRSEMNVSTLELGDSALYLCASSFGQGIPGEQYFGPGTRLTVT.

This clonotype was seen more than once but under ten times. The chain recombines TRBV6-1 with TRBJ2-7; TRBD1 matches 9 bases. CDR1 and CDR2 from the germline V gene are MNHNS and SASEGT. CDR3 size: 17 residues. The V gene end was trimmed by 6 bases and the J gene end by 5 bases; junction bases not matched to a gene: 17. The DNA for the CDR3 is TGTGCCAGCAGCCTCAGAGGGGACAGGGCTTCCCACAACGAGCAGTACTTC. Its protein product is CASSLRGDRASHNEQYF.

The chain combines TRBV20-1 with TRBJ2-7, with D perhaps TRBD2 (6 bases). Germline lookup yields CDR1 DFQATT and CDR2 SNEGSKA (reference sequence). CDR3 length: 13 residues. Trimming pared 3 bases from V and 1 base from J, leaving 10 bases between. The CDR3, as DNA: TGCAGTGCTAGCGGGGGAACTTCCTACGAGCAGTACTTC. This translates into CSASGGTSYEQYF.

This clonotype has at least ten counts. CDR3 sequence (DNA): TGTGCCACCAGCAGAGATCGGGTCTATGAGCAGTTCTTC. Its translation: CATSRDRVYEQFF. The V call is TRBV15, the J call TRBJ2-1; D is uncertain. The V end lost 0 bases, the J end lost 8 bases, and 8 bases lay between the germline ends. Germline lookup yields CDR1 LNHNV and CDR2 YYDKDF (reference sequence). The CDR3 sequence is 13 residues long. The full variable domain, its missing parts supplied by reference TRBV15 and TRBJ2-1, is DAMVIQNPRYQVTQFGKPVTLSCSQTLNHNVMYWYQQKSSQAPKLLFHYYDKDFNNEADTPDNFQSRRPNTSFCFLDIRSPGLGDTAMYLCATSRDRVYEQFFGPGTRLTVL.

This sequence joins TRBV10-1 and TRBJ1-1; possibly TRBD1 for D (5 bases). V was clipped by 0 bases and J by 11 bases, with 13 bases between them. CDR1 is WNHNN, CDR2 SYGVQD, per germline (reference sequence). There are 13 residues in the CDR3. The CDR3 spells CASSESTRGAAFF. DNA of the CDR3: TGCGCCAGCAGTGAGTCAACGAGGGGCGCGGCTTTCTTT.

A few counts support this clonotype. The rearrangement joins TRBV5-1 to TRBJ2-2, with D tentatively TRBD1 (6 bases). The CDR3 loop spans 16 amino acids. From germline, CDR1 is SGHRS and CDR2 YFSETQ. V gave up 0 bases and J gave up 1 base, with 10 bases separating them. The CDR3 coding sequence is TGCGCCAGCAGCTTGGTTCCGACAGGGAACACCGGGGAGCTGTTTTTT. As protein: CASSLVPTGNTGELFF.

This clonotype was detected ten times or more. The V gene is TRBV10-3, the J gene TRBJ2-7; 10 bases map to TRBD2. The germline V gene has CDR1 ENHRY and CDR2 SYGVKD. The CDR3 totals 13 residues. The ends lost 8 bases at V and 2 bases at J; junction bases unmatched: 3. CDR3 in amino acids: CAILAGEAYEQYF. The CDR3 DNA reads TGTGCCATCCTAGCGGGAGAAGCCTACGAGCAGTACTTC.

In this sample, this clonotype turned up a few times. This chain joins TRBV4-3 and TRBJ1-4; TRBD1 agrees at 8 bases. Per germline, CDR1 LGHNA and CDR2 YSLEER. The V gene end was trimmed by 4 bases and the J gene end by 8 bases; junction bases not matched to a gene: 9. There are 15 residues in the CDR3. CDR3 DNA: TGCGCCAGCAGCCGAGAGGCAGGGGGCAAAGAAAAACTGTTTTTT. Residues: CASSREAGGKEKLFF.